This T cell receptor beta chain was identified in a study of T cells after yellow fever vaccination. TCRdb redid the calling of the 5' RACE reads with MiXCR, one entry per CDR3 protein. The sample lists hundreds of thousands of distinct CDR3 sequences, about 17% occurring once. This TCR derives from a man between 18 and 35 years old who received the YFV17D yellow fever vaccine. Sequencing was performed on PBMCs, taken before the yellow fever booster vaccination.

This chain's CDR3 is CATSDPLGDTTDTQYF. The CDR3 DNA reads as TGTGCCACCAGTGATCCCTTGGGCGACACTACAGATACGCAGTATTTT. This sequence joins TRBV24-1 and TRBJ2-3; no clear D. Germline loops: CDR1 KGHDR, CDR2 SFDVKD. The CDR3 loop spans 16 amino acids. Deletions cut 3 bases from V and 3 bases from J, with 15 bases between.